This T cell receptor beta chain was observed in a study of T cell responses to AZD1222 COVID-19 vaccine. General study points: No repertoire was sampled before or during the peak T cell response, only after it. Receipt of two AZD1222 doses was followed by a rise in Spike-specific TCR breadth and depth.

In the case of this clone: Antigen specificity is unknown.

Assay used: immunoSEQ multiplex PCR; TCRdb lists only in-frame clones, some missing. The repertoire consists of approximately 100,000 clones, with 80% to 90% occurring once and the leading ten covering around 20%. The CDR3 length is 13 residues. Trimming stripped 4 bases from V and 8 bases from J, with 14 bases between. CDR1 LGHDT and CDR2 YNNKEL come from the germline V gene (reference sequence). This sample comprised peripheral blood, obtained on day 0 of AZD1222 vaccination. The chain combines TRBV3-1 (or the pseudogene TRBV3-2) with TRBJ1-2, with D tentatively TRBD1 (5 bases). The sequence was collected from an adult in good health. CDR3 sequence reads: CASSRDLLGGYTF. In nucleotides, the CDR3 is TGTGCCAGCAGCCGGGACCTACTCGGCGGCTACACCTTC.